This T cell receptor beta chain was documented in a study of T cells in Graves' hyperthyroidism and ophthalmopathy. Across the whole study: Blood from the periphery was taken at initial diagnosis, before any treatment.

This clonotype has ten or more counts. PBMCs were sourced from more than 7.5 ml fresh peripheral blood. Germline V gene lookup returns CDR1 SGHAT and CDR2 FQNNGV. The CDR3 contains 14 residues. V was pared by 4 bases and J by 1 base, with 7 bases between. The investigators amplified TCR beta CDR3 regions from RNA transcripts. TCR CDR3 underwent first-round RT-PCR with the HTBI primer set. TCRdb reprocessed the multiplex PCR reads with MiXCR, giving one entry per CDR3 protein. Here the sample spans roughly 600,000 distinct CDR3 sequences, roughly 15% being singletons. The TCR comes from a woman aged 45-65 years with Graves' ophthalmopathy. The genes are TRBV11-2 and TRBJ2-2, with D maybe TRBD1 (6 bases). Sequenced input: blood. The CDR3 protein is CASSSTGNTGELFF. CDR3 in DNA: TGTGCCAGCAGCTCGACAGGGAACACCGGGGAGCTGTTTTTT.